This T cell receptor (beta chain) was observed in a study of control samples from healthy donors and cancer patients. Repertoires were generated with immunoSEQ multiplex PCR, while TCRdb's copy carries only in-frame clones and drops some. The table records 130,000 to 150,000 clones, approximately 93% of them present only once. The sample was blood. The origin of this receptor is a man aged 18 to 30 in good health.

CDR3 DNA sequence: TGTGCCAGCAGCGGTATTGGCCGAGAAGCTTTCTTT. Translating gives CASSGIGREAFF. The chain employs TRBV9 and TRBJ1-1; D unclear. Trimming left V 3 bases short and J 8 bases short, with 11 bases between. This CDR3 comprises 12 residues. The germline gives CDR1 SGDLS, CDR2 YYNGEE.